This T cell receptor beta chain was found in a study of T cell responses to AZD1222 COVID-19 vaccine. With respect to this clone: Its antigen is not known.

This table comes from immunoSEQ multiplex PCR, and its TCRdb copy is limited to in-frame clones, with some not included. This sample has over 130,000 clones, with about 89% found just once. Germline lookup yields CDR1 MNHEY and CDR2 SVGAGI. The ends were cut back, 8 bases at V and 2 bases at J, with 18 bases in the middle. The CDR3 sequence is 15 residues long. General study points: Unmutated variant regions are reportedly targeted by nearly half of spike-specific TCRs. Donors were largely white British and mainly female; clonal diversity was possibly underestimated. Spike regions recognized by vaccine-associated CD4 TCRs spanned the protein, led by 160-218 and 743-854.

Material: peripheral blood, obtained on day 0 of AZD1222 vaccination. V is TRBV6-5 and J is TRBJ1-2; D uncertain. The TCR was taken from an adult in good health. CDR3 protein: CASCEAPRLNYGYTF. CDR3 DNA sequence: TGTGCCAGCTGCGAGGCACCAAGACTAAACTATGGCTACACCTTC.